Below, 20 T cell receptor beta chains from the same sample are listed, as sequenced in a study of blood T cells in healthy people across ages. The second PCR ran about 6 to 12 cycles with a sample-barcoded 5' primer and J-beta primers. TCRdb ran MiXCR on the 5' RACE reads and lists one entry per CDR3 protein. The table records 1.5 million to 2 million distinct CDR3 sequences, approximately 50% of them present only once. The sequenced sample was blood. The receptor set was obtained from a woman aged 40 to 50 in good health.

In the case of this clonotype: The conserved closing phenylalanine or tryptophan is absent in this CDR3, likely reflecting a read error. CDR3 sequence (DNA): TGTGCCAGCAGCTGGACAGGGCAGAACGAGCAGTACTTA. Amino acids: CASSWTGQNEQYL. The V and J genes are TRBV5-8 and TRBJ2-7; 8 bases are a match to TRBD1. The CDR3 spans 13 residues. J gave up 5 bases and V 3 bases, and 4 bases lay outside the gene matches. The germline gives CDR1 SGHTS, CDR2 YDEGEE.

The chain is built from TRBV7-8 and TRBJ1-1, with D possibly TRBD1 on 6 matching bases. Germline CDR1 is SGHVS and CDR2 is FQNEAQ. V lost 5 bases, J lost 5 bases, and 15 bases lay in between. The CDR3 totals 14 residues. The CDR3: CASSLSPQGTEAFF. The CDR3 coding sequence is TGTGCCAGCAGCCTCTCCCCACAGGGAACTGAAGCTTTCTTT.

The V call is TRBV20-1, the J call TRBJ2-1, with D perhaps matching TRBD2 (5 bases). This CDR3 spans 13 amino acids. Germline CDR1 is DFQATT and CDR2 is SNEGSKA (reference sequence). Trimming removed 4 bases from V and 4 bases from J, with 11 bases in between. The DNA for the CDR3 is TGCAGTGCTACCGACTCGGGGTACAATGAGCAGTTCTTC. Translating gives CSATDSGYNEQFF.

This rearrangement joins TRBV20-1 to TRBJ2-7; tentatively, D is TRBD2 (7 bases). Germline-derived CDR1 and CDR2 are DFQATT and SNEGSKA (reference sequence). V was shortened by 8 bases and J by 1 base, with 12 bases between the two germline ends. The CDR3 covers 12 residues. The CDR3 sequence: CSLGGVSYEQYF. The CDR3 DNA is TGCAGTCTAGGGGGGGTGTCCTACGAGCAGTACTTC.

With regard to this clonotype: The junction departs from the called germline gene at one end, perhaps through a read error. This chain joins TRBV13 and TRBJ2-5; weak D call: TRBD2 (6 bases). CDR3 size: 15 residues. Germline V CDR1 and CDR2: PRHDT, FYEKMQ (reference sequence). The CDR3 region has the DNA TGTGCCAGCAGCCCTAGTGGGAGCCCGGGGGAGACCAAGTACTTC. Its protein product is CASSPSGSPGETKYF.

The chain is built from TRBV5-1 and TRBJ1-1; 8 bases map to TRBD1. Germline V gives CDR1 SGHRS, CDR2 YFSETQ. V lost 7 bases, J lost 0 bases, and 5 bases stayed unmatched. There are 14 residues in the CDR3. The CDR3 here is CASRGGQVNTEAFF. In DNA form, the CDR3 reads TGCGCCAGCCGGGGGGGACAGGTGAACACTGAAGCTTTCTTT.

CDR3 loop: CSARTGEDDEQFF. DNA of the CDR3: TGCAGTGCTCGGACAGGGGAAGACGATGAGCAGTTCTTC. The chain recombines TRBV20-1 with TRBJ2-1, with TRBD1 matching over 9 bases. This CDR3 region has 13 residues. The V and J ends lost 5 bases and 8 bases, in that order; junction bases with no gene match: 7. Germline V gene data show CDR1 as DFQATT and CDR2 as SNEGSKA (reference sequence).

This chain links TRBV18 with TRBJ2-5; D perhaps matches TRBD2 (5 bases). The CDR3 loop spans 15 amino acids. Germline V gene lookup returns CDR1 KGHSH and CDR2 LQKENI. Trimming left V 2 bases short and J 0 bases short, with 10 bases between. As DNA, the CDR3 is TGTGCCAGCTCACCAAGGAAGGGAGACCAAGAGACCCAGTACTTC. The encoded protein is CASSPRKGDQETQYF.

This clonotype was seen once. The chain is built from TRBV2 and TRBJ2-2; 11 bases match TRBD2. J lost 2 bases, V lost 6 bases, and 5 bases had no gene match. The CDR3 length is 16 residues. Per the germline V gene, CDR1 is SNHLY and CDR2 is FYNNEI. This chain's CDR3 is CASRFLAGGNTGELFF. The CDR3 DNA sequence: TGTGCCAGCAGGTTCCTAGCGGGGGGTAACACCGGGGAGCTGTTTTTT.

The V and J genes are TRBV9 and TRBJ1-4, with TRBD1 matching over 7 bases. Trimming at V came to 4 bases and at J to 5 bases, leaving 8 bases not matched to a gene. There are 15 residues in the CDR3. Germline V lookup: CDR1 SGDLS, CDR2 YYNGEE. This chain's CDR3 is CASSTYRGANEKLFF. The CDR3 coding sequence is TGTGCCAGCAGCACCTACAGGGGCGCGAATGAAAAACTGTTTTTT. The full variable domain, its missing parts supplied by reference TRBV9 and TRBJ1-4, is DSGVTQTPKHLITATGQRVTLRCSPRSGDLSVYWYQQSLDQGLQFLIQYYNGEERAKGNILERFSAQQFPDLHSELNLSSLELGDSALYFCASSTYRGANEKLFFGSGTQLSVL.

Many counts were recorded for this clonotype. This chain links TRBV20-1 with TRBJ2-7, with TRBD2 matching over 9 bases. Germline lookup yields CDR1 DFQATT and CDR2 SNEGSKA (reference sequence). The CDR3 is made up of 13 amino acids. J lost 3 bases, V lost 2 bases, and 2 bases had no gene match. The CDR3 sequence is CSARLAGSYEQYF. CDR3 in DNA: TGCAGTGCTAGACTAGCGGGAAGCTACGAGCAGTACTTC.

The chain has TRBV20-1 and TRBJ2-5; D is uncertain. There are 13 residues in the CDR3. V lost 3 bases, J lost 0 bases, and 8 bases lay in between. Germline values: CDR1 DFQATT, CDR2 SNEGSKA (reference sequence). The CDR3 sequence: CSASGRNQETQYF. Written as DNA, the CDR3 is TGCAGTGCTAGTGGCCGAAACCAAGAGACCCAGTACTTC.

This clonotype was observed a single time. The V call is TRBV20-1, the J call TRBJ1-1; TRBD1 matches 9 bases. The CDR3 sequence is 15 residues long. After removal of 1 base from V and 1 base from J, the junction contained 4 bases not matched to a gene. CDR1 and CDR2 from the germline V gene are DFQATT and SNEGSKA (reference sequence). The CDR3 nucleotides read TGCAGTGCTAGAGCCACGGGACAGGGGAACACTGAAGCTTTCTTT. Its translation is CSARATGQGNTEAFF.

This chain uses TRBV12-3 or TRBV12-4 with TRBJ1-1; no reliable D call. The length of the CDR3 is 14 residues. The V end lost 5 bases, the J end lost 0 bases, and 10 bases lay between the germline ends. CDR3 nucleotide sequence: TGTGCCAGCAGTGCCCCGCCACTGAACACTGAAGCTTTCTTT. Protein product: CASSAPPLNTEAFF.

This CDR3 is CASSPRLARTDTQYF. CDR3 bases: TGTGCCAGCAGCCCCAGACTAGCCCGCACAGATACGCAGTATTTT. V is TRBV14 and J is TRBJ2-3, with 7 nucleotides matching TRBD2. Germline-derived CDR1 and CDR2 are SGHDN and FVKESK. The CDR3 spans 15 residues. The V segment lost 4 bases and the J segment 1 base; nucleotides outside the gene matches: 5.

This clonotype was counted between two and nine times. The chain employs TRBV7-9 and TRBJ2-1; 14 bases agree with TRBD2. CDR1 is SEHNR and CDR2 is FQNEAQ in the germline V gene (reference sequence). The CDR3 totals 18 residues. V lost 5 bases and J lost 3; bases outside the gene matches: 9. The CDR3: CASSPKLGLAGGYNEQFF. CDR3 sequence (DNA): TGTGCCAGCAGCCCAAAGCTCGGACTAGCGGGGGGCTACAATGAGCAGTTCTTC. Drawing the rest from reference TRBV7-9 and TRBJ2-1, the complete variable domain is DTGVSQNPRHKITKRGQNVTFRCDPISEHNRLYWYRQTLGQGPEFLTYFQNEAQLEKSRLLSDRFSAERPKGSFSTLEIQRTEQGDSAMYLCASSPKLGLAGGYNEQFFGPGTRLTVL.

The chain has TRBV7-9 and TRBJ1-6; unclear D gene. The CDR3 has 11 residues. The germline V gene encodes CDR1 SEHNR and CDR2 FQNEAQ (reference sequence). Trimming shortened V by 1 base and J by 14 bases, and 6 bases separated the two germline ends. The CDR3 bases are TGTGCCAGCAGCTTAGAAGGTGCCCTCCACTTT. This sequence encodes CASSLEGALHF.

This clonotype has a handful of counts. The chain has TRBV20-1 and TRBJ1-6; the D gene is possibly TRBD1 (6 bases). The V and J ends lost 4 bases and 7 bases respectively, with 8 bases between them. CDR1 is DFQATT and CDR2 is SNEGSKA in the germline V gene (reference sequence). The CDR3 covers 12 residues. The CDR3 DNA sequence: TGCAGTGCTATGGACAGCAATTCACCCCTCCACTTT. Translated, it gives CSAMDSNSPLHF.

This clonotype was observed once. The chain employs TRBV27 and TRBJ1-5; TRBD1 agrees at 8 bases. The CDR3 is 16 residues long. V lost 2 bases to trimming and J lost 4 bases; unmatched junction nucleotides: 7. Germline lookup yields CDR1 MNHEY and CDR2 SMNVEV (reference sequence). The CDR3 is CASSLSGDRINQPQHF. In DNA, the CDR3 is TGTGCCAGCAGTTTAAGTGGGGACAGGATTAATCAGCCCCAGCATTTT.

This clonotype has a handful of counts. V gene TRBV5-1 combines with J gene TRBJ2-4; 9 bases agree with TRBD2. Per germline, CDR1 SGHRS and CDR2 YFSETQ. The ends lost 0 bases at V and 2 bases at J; junction bases unmatched: 6. The CDR3 has 17 amino acids. CDR3 in amino acids: CASSLAGGGASKNIQYF. CDR3 DNA sequence: TGCGCCAGCAGCTTGGCCGGCGGGGGGGCCTCCAAAAACATTCAGTACTTC.